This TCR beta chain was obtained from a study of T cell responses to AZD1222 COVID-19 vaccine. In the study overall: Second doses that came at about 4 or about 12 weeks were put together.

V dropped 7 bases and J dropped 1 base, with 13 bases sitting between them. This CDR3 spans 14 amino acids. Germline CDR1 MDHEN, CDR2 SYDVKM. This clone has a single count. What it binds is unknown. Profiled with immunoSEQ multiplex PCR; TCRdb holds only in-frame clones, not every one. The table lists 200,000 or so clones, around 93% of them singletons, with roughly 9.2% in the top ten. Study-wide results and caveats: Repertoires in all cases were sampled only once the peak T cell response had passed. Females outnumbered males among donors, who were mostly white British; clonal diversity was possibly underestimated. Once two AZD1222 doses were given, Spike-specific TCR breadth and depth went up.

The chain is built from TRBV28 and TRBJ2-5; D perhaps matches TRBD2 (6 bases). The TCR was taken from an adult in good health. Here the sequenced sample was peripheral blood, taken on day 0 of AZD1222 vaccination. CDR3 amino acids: CASKRGGGQETQYF. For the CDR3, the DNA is TGTGCCAGCAAAAGGGGAGGAGGCCAAGAGACCCAGTACTTC. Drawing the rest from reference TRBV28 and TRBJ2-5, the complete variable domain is DVKVTQSSRYLVKRTGEKVFLECVQDMDHENMFWYRQDPGLGLRLIYFSYDVKMKEKGDIPEGYSVSREKKERFSLILESASTNQTSMYLCASKRGGGQETQYFGPGTRLLVL.